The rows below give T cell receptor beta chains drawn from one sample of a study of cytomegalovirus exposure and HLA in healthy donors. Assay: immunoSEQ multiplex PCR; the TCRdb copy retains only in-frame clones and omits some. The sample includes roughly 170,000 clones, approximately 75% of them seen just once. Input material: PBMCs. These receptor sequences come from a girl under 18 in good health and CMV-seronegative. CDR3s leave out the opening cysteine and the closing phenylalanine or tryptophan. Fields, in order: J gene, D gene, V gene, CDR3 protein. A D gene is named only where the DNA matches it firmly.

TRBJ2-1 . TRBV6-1 ASSEAPGEQF
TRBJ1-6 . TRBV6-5 ASSEVPGYSPLH
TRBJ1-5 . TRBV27 ASSSYNQPQH
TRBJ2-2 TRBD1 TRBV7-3 ASSSDGTGGTGELF
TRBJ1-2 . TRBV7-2 ASSFGGRGFNYGYT
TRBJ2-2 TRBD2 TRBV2 ASSEGPGGATGELF
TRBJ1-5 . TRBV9 ASSVGGSDVGQPQH
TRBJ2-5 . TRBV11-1 ASSLAQKETQY
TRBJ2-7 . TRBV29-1 SVEQGIGYEQY
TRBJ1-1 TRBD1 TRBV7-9 ASSAFRDRGTEAF
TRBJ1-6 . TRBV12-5 ASGPPTGSYNSPLH
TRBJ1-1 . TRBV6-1 ASSIGANTEAF
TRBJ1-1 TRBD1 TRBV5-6 ASSMDRGPLMNTEAF
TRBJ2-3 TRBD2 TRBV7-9 ASSTSGGRADTQY
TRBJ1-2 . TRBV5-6 ASSTTVTYGYT
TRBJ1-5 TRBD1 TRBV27 ASSWTGVDQPQH
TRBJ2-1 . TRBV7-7 ASSGARGGEQF
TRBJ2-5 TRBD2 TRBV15 ATRLGGYGGAQETQY
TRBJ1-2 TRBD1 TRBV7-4 ASSLETTGGAFGYT
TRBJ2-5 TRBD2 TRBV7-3 ASSPQSGGAETQY
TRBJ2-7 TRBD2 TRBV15 ATSPGGSSYEQY
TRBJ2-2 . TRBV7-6 ASSLAQGLNTGELF